The clone carrying this T cell receptor beta chain was observed at least ten times. The antigen is undetermined. This sample stems from a study of neurological immune-mediated disorders. Findings and limits, study-wide: When grouped phylogenetically, the repertoires of 18 of the 34 multiple sclerosis patients fell together in one related-CDR3 cluster, which is a possible signature.

From 15-18 subjects, each sequencing run yielded over 160 million TCR-beta sequences. TCRdb ran MiXCR on the 5' RACE reads and lists one entry per CDR3 protein. There are approximately 60,000 distinct CDR3 sequences in the sample; about 4.2% occur only once, and approximately 2.8% lies in the top ten. The V gene end was trimmed by 2 bases and the J gene end by 6 bases; junction bases not matched to a gene: 10. The CDR3 covers 15 residues. Germline V gene data show CDR1 as SGHRS and CDR2 as YFSETQ. The J gene is TRBJ1-2, the V gene TRBV5-1; 7 bases match TRBD1. The sequence came from a man in his forties or fifties with multiple sclerosis. Sequencing used PBMCs. The CDR3: CASSFITTGVHGYTF. The CDR3 nucleotides are TGCGCCAGCAGCTTTATAACCACAGGGGTACATGGCTACACCTTC.